This TCR beta chain was captured by sequencing in a study of blood T cell repertoires in COVID-19. Looked up from germline, CDR1 is LGHDT and CDR2 is YNNKEL (reference sequence). The CDR3 totals 13 residues. Trimming took 1 base from V and 4 from J, leaving 7 bases between them. About this clone itself: Other nucleotide sequences in the sample specify the same CDR3.

Under the authors' procedure: Amplified reference gene primers provided the basis for estimating nucleated cell counts. Clones were sequenced by immunoSEQ multiplex PCR, and TCRdb holds only the in-frame ones, with some missing. V and J calls and clone size are those listed in that table; D and trimming were worked out from the DNA. The data hold fewer than 350,000 clones, with 85% observed a single time. Participants spanned ages roughly 18 to 95 years and resided in roughly 26 US areas. Participants' reported clinical history set cohort assignment. Within the 2 weeks before study entry, each person in the exposed group met a COVID-19 case.

The source is a woman aged 25-40 years who had been exposed to COVID-19. V is TRBV3-1 (or the pseudogene TRBV3-2) and J is TRBJ1-2, with a weak D call TRBD1 (5 bases). The sequencing sample was made of PBMCs or T cells enriched from blood (not recorded which). CDR3 nucleotides: TGTGCCAGCAGCCAAGTTCAGGGCTATGGCTACACCTTC. Its translation: CASSQVQGYGYTF.